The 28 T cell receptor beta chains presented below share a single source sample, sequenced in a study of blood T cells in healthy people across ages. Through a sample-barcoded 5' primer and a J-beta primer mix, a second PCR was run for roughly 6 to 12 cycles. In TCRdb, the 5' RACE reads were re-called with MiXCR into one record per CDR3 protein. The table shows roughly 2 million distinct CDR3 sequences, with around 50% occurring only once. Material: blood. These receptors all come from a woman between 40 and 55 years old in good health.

CDR3 in DNA: TGTGCCAGCAGTTCTTCTAGCGGGGGGGTTGTCGGGGAGCTGTTTTTT. As protein: CASSSSSGGVVGELFF. The chain links TRBV6-6 to TRBJ2-2; 12 bases map to TRBD2. Per the germline V gene, CDR1 is MNHNY and CDR2 is SVGAGI (reference sequence). CDR3 size: 16 residues. J was trimmed by 7 bases and V by 4 bases; bases with no gene match: 7.

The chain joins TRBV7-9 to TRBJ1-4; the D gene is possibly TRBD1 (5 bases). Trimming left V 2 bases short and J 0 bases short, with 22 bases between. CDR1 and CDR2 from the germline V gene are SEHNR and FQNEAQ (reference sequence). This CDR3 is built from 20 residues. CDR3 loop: CASSLFLGPTLHATNEKLFF. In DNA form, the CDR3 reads TGTGCCAGCAGCTTATTTCTGGGGCCCACTCTCCACGCAACTAATGAAAAACTGTTTTTT.

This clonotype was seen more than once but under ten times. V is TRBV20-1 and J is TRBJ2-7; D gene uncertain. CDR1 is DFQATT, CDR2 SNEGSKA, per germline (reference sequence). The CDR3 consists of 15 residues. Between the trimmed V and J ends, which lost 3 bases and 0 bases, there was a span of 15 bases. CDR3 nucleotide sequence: TGCAGTGCTAGCGAACGTATTACTAACTCCTACGAGCAGTACTTC. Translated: CSASERITNSYEQYF.

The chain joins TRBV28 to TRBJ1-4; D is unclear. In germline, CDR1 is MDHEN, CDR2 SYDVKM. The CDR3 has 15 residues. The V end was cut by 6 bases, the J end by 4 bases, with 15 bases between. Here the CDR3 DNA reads TGTGCCAGCAGACCCCGGGAAAGACGTAATGAAAAACTGTTTTTT. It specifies CASRPRERRNEKLFF.

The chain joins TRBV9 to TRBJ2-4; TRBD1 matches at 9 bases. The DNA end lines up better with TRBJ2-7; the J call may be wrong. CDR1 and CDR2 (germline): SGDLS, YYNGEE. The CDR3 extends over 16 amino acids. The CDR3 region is CASSAGPGQGPHEQYF. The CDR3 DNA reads TGTGCCAGCAGTGCAGGACCGGGACAGGGACCCCACGAGCAGTACTTC.

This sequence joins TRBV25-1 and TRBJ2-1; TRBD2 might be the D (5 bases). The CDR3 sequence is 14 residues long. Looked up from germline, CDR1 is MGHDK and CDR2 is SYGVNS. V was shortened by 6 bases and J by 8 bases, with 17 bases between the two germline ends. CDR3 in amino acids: CASRAARTPYEQFF. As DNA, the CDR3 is TGTGCCAGCAGGGCGGCGCGGACTCCGTATGAGCAGTTCTTC. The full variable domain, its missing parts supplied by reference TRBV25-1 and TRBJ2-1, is EADIYQTPRYLVIGTGKKITLECSQTMGHDKMYWYQQDPGMELHLIHYSYGVNSTEKGDLSSESTVSRIRTEHFPLTLESARPSHTSQYLCASRAARTPYEQFFGPGTRLTVL.

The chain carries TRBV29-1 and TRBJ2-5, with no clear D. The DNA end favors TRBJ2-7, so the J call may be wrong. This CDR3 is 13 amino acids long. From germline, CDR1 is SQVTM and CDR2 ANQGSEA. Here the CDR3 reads CSVEGVGIGEQYF. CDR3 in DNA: TGCAGCGTTGAGGGTGTAGGGATCGGCGAGCAGTACTTC.

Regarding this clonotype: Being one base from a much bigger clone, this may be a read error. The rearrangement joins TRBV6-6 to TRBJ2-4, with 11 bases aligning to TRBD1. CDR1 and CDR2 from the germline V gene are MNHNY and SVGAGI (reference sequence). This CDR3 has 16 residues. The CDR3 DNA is TGTGCCAGCAGCCGGACAGGGGGCGTTGCCAAAAGCATTCAGTACTTC. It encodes CASSRTGGVAKSIQYF.

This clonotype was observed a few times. The CDR3 DNA reads TGCAGTGCCCTGATATGGACCGTCGCGGACAATTCACCCCTCCACTTT. Its protein is CSALIWTVADNSPLHF. The chain employs TRBV20-1 and TRBJ1-6; D is unresolved. Trimming removed 6 bases at V and 7 bases at J, with 22 bases between. CDR3 size: 16 residues. Per the germline V gene, CDR1 is DFQATT and CDR2 is SNEGSKA (reference sequence).

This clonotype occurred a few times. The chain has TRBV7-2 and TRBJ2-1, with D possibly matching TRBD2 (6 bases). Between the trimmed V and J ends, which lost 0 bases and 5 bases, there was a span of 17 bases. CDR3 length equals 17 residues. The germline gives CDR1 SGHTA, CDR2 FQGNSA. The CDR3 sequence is CASSLAPGLISHNEQFF. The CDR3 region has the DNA TGTGCCAGCAGCTTAGCGCCGGGACTTATTAGCCACAATGAGCAGTTCTTC.

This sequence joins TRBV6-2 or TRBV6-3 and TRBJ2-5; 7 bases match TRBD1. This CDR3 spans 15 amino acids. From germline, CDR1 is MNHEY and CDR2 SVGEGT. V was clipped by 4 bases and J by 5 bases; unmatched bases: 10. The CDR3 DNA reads TGTGCCAGCAGTTTCTCCGGGACAGTAGGCGAGACCCAGTACTTC. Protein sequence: CASSFSGTVGETQYF.

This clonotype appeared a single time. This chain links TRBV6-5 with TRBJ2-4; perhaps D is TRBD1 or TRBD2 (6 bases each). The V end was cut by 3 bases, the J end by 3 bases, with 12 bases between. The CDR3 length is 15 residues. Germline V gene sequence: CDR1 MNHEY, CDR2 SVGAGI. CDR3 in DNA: TGTGCCAGCAGTTATGGGGGGCCGGGCAAAAACATTCAGTACTTC. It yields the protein CASSYGGPGKNIQYF.

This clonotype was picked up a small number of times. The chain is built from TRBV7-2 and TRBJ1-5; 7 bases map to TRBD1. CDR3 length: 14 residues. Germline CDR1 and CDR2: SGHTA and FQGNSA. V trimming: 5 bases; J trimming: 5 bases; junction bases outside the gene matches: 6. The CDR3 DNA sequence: TGTGCCAGCAGCCGAAAAACAGGGGATCAGCCCCAGCATTTT. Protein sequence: CASSRKTGDQPQHF.

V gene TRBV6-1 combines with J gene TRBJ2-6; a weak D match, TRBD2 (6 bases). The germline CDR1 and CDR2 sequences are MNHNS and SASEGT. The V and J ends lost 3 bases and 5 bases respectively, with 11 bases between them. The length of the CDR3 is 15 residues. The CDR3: CASSEMEGRANVLTF. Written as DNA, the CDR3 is TGTGCCAGCAGTGAGATGGAGGGAAGGGCCAACGTCCTGACTTTC.

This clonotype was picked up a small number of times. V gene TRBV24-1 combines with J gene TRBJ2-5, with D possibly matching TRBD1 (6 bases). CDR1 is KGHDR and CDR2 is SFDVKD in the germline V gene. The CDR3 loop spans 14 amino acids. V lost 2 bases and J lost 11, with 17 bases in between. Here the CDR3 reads CATSDSDRPLEQYF. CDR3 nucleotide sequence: TGTGCCACCAGTGATTCAGACAGGCCCCTGGAGCAGTACTTC.

The CDR3 sequence: CASSWDNNQPQHF. CDR3 nucleotide sequence: TGTGCCAGCAGTTGGGACAACAATCAGCCCCAGCATTTT. The chain joins TRBV7-2 to TRBJ1-5, with a weak D call TRBD1 (6 bases). This CDR3 contains 13 residues. Trimming took off 6 bases at V and 3 bases at J, with 9 bases between the two ends. Germline V gene lookup returns CDR1 SGHTA and CDR2 FQGNSA. The variable domain in full, with the rest retrieved from reference TRBV7-2 and TRBJ1-5, is GAGVSQSPSNKVTEKGKDVELRCDPISGHTALYWYRQSLGQGLEFLIYFQGNSAPDKSGLPSDRFSAERTGGSVSTLTIQRTQQEDSAVYLCASSWDNNQPQHFGDGTRLSIL.

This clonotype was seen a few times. The CDR3 loop reads CASSYEGQVTDTQYF. DNA for the CDR3: TGTGCCAGCAGCTACGAGGGACAGGTCACAGATACGCAGTATTTT. The chain is built from TRBV6-6 and TRBJ2-3, with 8 bases identical to TRBD1. The junction had 7 bases not matched to a gene; V was cut back by 6 bases and J by 2 bases. Germline CDR1 is MNHNY and CDR2 is SVGAGI (reference sequence). The CDR3 totals 15 residues.

This chain's CDR3 is CAISGTKWPNYEQYF. In nucleotides, the CDR3 is TGTGCCATCAGTGGGACGAAATGGCCTAACTACGAGCAGTACTTC. V is TRBV10-3 and J is TRBJ2-7; D is unresolved. Germline V gene data show CDR1 as ENHRY and CDR2 as SYGVKD. The ends were cut back, 4 bases at V and 3 bases at J, with 16 bases in the middle. CDR3 length: 15 residues.

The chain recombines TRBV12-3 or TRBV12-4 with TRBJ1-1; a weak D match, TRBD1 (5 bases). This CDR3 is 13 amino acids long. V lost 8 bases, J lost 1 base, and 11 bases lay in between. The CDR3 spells CASQVGGNTEAFF. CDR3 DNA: TGTGCCAGCCAAGTGGGGGGGAACACTGAAGCTTTCTTT.

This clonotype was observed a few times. The CDR3 is CATSVPSGLAGAQETQYF. In nucleotides, the CDR3 is TGTGCCACCAGTGTACCCTCGGGACTAGCGGGGGCCCAAGAGACCCAGTACTTC. This sequence joins TRBV24-1 and TRBJ2-5; TRBD2 matches 14 bases. Looked up from germline, CDR1 is KGHDR and CDR2 is SFDVKD. V trimming: 5 bases; J trimming: 1 base; junction bases outside the gene matches: 8. CDR3 size: 18 residues.

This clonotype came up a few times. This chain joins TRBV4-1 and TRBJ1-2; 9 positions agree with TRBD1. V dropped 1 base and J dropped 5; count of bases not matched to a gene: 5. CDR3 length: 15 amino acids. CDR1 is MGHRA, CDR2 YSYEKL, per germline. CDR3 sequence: CASSQVRDRAYGYTF. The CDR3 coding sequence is TGCGCCAGCAGCCAAGTTCGGGACAGGGCTTATGGCTACACCTTC.

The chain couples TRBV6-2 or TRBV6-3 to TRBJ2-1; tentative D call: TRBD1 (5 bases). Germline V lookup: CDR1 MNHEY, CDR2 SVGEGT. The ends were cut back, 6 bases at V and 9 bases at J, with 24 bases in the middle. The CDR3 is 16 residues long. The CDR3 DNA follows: TGTGCCAGCAGCCTCCAGCTAAGGGGAACCATGAGTGAGCAGTTCTTC. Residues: CASSLQLRGTMSEQFF.

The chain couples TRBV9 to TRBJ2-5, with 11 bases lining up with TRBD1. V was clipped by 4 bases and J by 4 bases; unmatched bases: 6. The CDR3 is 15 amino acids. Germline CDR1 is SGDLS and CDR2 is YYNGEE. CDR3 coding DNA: TGTGCCAGCAGCACCCCGGACAGGGGGCGAGAGACCCAGTACTTC. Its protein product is CASSTPDRGRETQYF. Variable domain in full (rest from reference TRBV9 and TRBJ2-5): DSGVTQTPKHLITATGQRVTLRCSPRSGDLSVYWYQQSLDQGLQFLIQYYNGEERAKGNILERFSAQQFPDLHSELNLSSLELGDSALYFCASSTPDRGRETQYFGPGTRLLVL.

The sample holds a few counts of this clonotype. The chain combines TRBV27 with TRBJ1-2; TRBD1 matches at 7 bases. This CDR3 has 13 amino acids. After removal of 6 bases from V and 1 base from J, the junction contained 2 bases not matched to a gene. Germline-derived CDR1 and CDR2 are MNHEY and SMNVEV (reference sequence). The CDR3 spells CASSDRDNYGYTF. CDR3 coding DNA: TGTGCCAGCAGCGACAGGGATAACTATGGCTACACCTTC.

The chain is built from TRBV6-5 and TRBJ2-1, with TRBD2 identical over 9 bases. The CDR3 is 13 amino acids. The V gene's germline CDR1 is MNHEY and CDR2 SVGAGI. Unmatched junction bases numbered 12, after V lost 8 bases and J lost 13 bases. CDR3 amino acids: CASAERGVYVQFF. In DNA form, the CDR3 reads TGTGCCAGCGCGGAGCGGGGGGTTTACGTTCAGTTCTTC.

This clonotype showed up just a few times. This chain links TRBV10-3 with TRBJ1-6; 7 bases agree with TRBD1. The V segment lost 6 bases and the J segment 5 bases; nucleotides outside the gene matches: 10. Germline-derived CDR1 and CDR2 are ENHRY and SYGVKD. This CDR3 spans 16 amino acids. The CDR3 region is CAIRDDREANNSPLHF. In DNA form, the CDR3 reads TGTGCCATCAGGGACGACAGGGAGGCCAATAATTCACCCCTCCACTTT.

The CDR3 loop is CASSPGSGQNIQYF. The CDR3 nucleotides read TGTGCCAGCAGCCCAGGGTCAGGGCAGAACATTCAGTACTTC. This chain connects TRBV7-9 to TRBJ2-4, with D perhaps TRBD1 (5 bases). The CDR3 is 14 residues long. CDR1 SEHNR and CDR2 FQNEAQ come from the germline V gene (reference sequence). V lost 5 bases and J 7 bases, leaving 15 bases between the germline ends. Together with reference TRBV7-9 and TRBJ2-4, the CDR3 gives the full variable domain: DTGVSQNPRHKITKRGQNVTFRCDPISEHNRLYWYRQTLGQGPEFLTYFQNEAQLEKSRLLSDRFSAERPKGSFSTLEIQRTEQGDSAMYLCASSPGSGQNIQYFGAGTRLSVL.

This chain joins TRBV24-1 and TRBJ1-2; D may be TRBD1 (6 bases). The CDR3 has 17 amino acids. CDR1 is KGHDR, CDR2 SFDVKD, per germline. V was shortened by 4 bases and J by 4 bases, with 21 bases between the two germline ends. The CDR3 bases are TGTGCCACCAGTGACTTCGGCGGGGGCGGGCTGGGCTATGGCTACACCTTC. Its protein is CATSDFGGGGLGYGYTF.